This T cell receptor (beta chain) emerged from a study of T cell changes during pregnancy in multiple sclerosis. This CDR3 is 15 amino acids long. Trimming took 1 base from V and 4 from J; bases not matched to a gene: 4. The germline gives CDR1 LNHNV, CDR2 YYDKDF (reference sequence). Assay used: immunoSEQ multiplex PCR; TCRdb lists only in-frame clones, some missing. The sample carries tens of thousands of clones, approximately 90% recorded once. Material: CD4+ T cells from peripheral blood mononuclear cells, obtained in the second trimester of pregnancy. The TCR sequence derives from a female donor in good health, enrolled as a control in a pregnancy study. The chain couples TRBV15 to TRBJ2-3, with TRBD2 identical over 8 bases. CDR3 bases: TGTGCCACCAGCAGAGCCAGCGGGGGCCCAGATACGCAGTATTTT. This translates into CATSRASGGPDTQYF.